This T cell receptor (beta chain) was identified in a study of cytomegalovirus exposure and HLA in healthy donors. This table comes from immunoSEQ multiplex PCR, and its TCRdb copy is limited to in-frame clones, with some not included. The repertoire holds over 150,000 clones, with roughly 95% as singletons. Study-wide points: The classifier reportedly diagnosed cytomegalovirus status with high specificity and sensitivity.

This clone appeared a single time. The antigen remains unidentified. The sequence derives from a woman aged 18-29 years in good health and CMV-seronegative. The specimen was PBMCs.

CDR3 loop: CASSQRGPPRASYNEQFF. CDR3 nucleotides: TGTGCCAGCAGCCAGCGGGGGCCTCCCAGGGCTTCCTACAATGAGCAGTTCTTC. This sequence joins TRBV14 and TRBJ2-1; tentatively, D is TRBD2 (7 bases). Germline CDR1 and CDR2: SGHDN and FVKESK. The ends were cut back, 3 bases at V and 1 base at J, with 19 bases in the middle. This CDR3 has 18 residues.